These T cell receptor beta chains were read from a single sample in a study of blood T cell repertoires in COVID-19. Profiled with immunoSEQ multiplex PCR; TCRdb holds only in-frame clones, not every one. The sample comprises some 510,000 clones, around 89% of which are singletons, and over 1.5% rests with the top ten. What was sequenced was PBMCs or T cells enriched from blood (not recorded which). Every receptor here comes from a woman in her thirties or forties who had recovered from COVID-19. Each CDR3 is given with its conserved first and last residue. A D gene is named only where the DNA matches it firmly. Clone size is given for some rows only: seen once, a few or many times, or a class if the clone is expanded.

cdr3_nt	cdr3_aa	clone_size	j_call	d_call	v_call
TGCGCCAGCAGCATGGGGACAGCCTCCTATGGCTACACCTTC	CASSMGTASYGYTF	-	TRBJ1-2	TRBD1	TRBV5-1
TGCGCCAGCAGTGGGGACAGACAGACCCAGTACTTC	CASSGDRQTQYF	-	TRBJ2-5	TRBD1	TRBV10-2
TGCGCCAGCAGCTTAGGGGCCCAGGGGACCTATGGCTACACCTTC	CASSLGAQGTYGYTF	-	TRBJ1-2	-	TRBV5-1
TGTGCCAGCAGTTTATGGGGGGGCACTGAAGCTTTCTTT	CASSLWGGTEAFF	once	TRBJ1-1	-	TRBV12-3/TRBV12-4
TGTGCAAGTCGCCCGCACAGCTACCAAGATCAGCCCCAGCATTTT	CASRPHSYQDQPQHF	-	TRBJ1-5	-	TRBV12-2
TGTGCCAGCAATTCCCAAGGGGTCACAGATACGCAGTATTTT	CASNSQGVTDTQYF	-	TRBJ2-3	-	TRBV28
TGCAGCCAGTTCGAGGTACTGAACACTGAAGCTTTCTTT	CSQFEVLNTEAFF	-	TRBJ1-1	-	TRBV29-1
TGTGCCAGCAGGGTCACAGGTACCATATATTTT	CASRVTGTIYF	-	TRBJ1-3	-	TRBV12-3/TRBV12-4
TGTGCCAGCAGCTTGGTTAGGACTAGCGGCTCCTACGAGCAGTACTTC	CASSLVRTSGSYEQYF	-	TRBJ2-7	TRBD2	TRBV11-2
TGTGCCAGCAGCTTAGGGTCCAGGGCGGCGAACACTGAAGCTTTCTTT	CASSLGSRAANTEAFF	-	TRBJ1-1	-	TRBV13
TGTGCCAGCAGCTCGGGACAGGAAAGCACAGATACGCAGTATTTT	CASSSGQESTDTQYF	medium-sized	TRBJ2-3	TRBD1	TRBV7-9
TGTGCCAGCAGTTTCCAGGGTGGGGATTTGAATTCACCCCTCCACTTT	CASSFQGGDLNSPLHF	-	TRBJ1-6	-	TRBV6-5
TGTGCCAGTAGTATAGGGAGCCAAGGCAATCAGCCCCAGCATTTT	CASSIGSQGNQPQHF	-	TRBJ1-5	-	TRBV19
TGTGCCAGCAGCTTGGAACAGGAGTTTTACGAGCAGTACTTC	CASSLEQEFYEQYF	once	TRBJ2-7	-	TRBV5-6
TGTGCCAGCAGCACGTACCAGCGGAGAAATCCCACAGATACGCAGTATTTT	CASSTYQRRNPTDTQYF	once	TRBJ2-3	-	TRBV21-1
TGTGCCAGCTCACCTCCGGGATGGCCTAATGAAAAACTGTTTTTT	CASSPPGWPNEKLFF	-	TRBJ1-4	-	TRBV18
TGCGCCAGCAGCTTGCGAGGGACAGGGGGCGCGAACACCGGGGAGCTGTTTTTT	CASSLRGTGGANTGELFF	-	TRBJ2-2	TRBD1	TRBV5-1
TGTGCCAGCAGCTTGGCCAAGCGGGGTGGCCCCTACGAGCAGTACTTC	CASSLAKRGGPYEQYF	-	TRBJ2-7	TRBD2	TRBV5-4
TGTGCCAGCAGCTTGGCCATGAGGGCCCGCTACACCTTC	CASSLAMRARYTF	-	TRBJ1-2	-	TRBV5-5
TGTGCCAGCAGTGAGCGGGGCGGAGCAGAGACCCAGTACTTC	CASSERGGAETQYF	-	TRBJ2-5	TRBD2	TRBV27
TGCAGCGTTGGGTGGGCATCCTACAATGAGCAGTTCTTC	CSVGWASYNEQFF	-	TRBJ2-1	-	TRBV29-1
TGCGCCAGCAGCCAAGAGCGGGTTGTGCGGTTCGATGAGCAGTTCTTC	CASSQERVVRFDEQFF	-	TRBJ2-1	-	TRBV4-3
TGTGCAAGCAGGGTTGGGACAGGGCGAAATTCACCCCTCCACTTT	CASRVGTGRNSPLHF	-	TRBJ1-6	TRBD1	TRBV6-5
TGTGCCAGCGTACTACAGGGTGACACTGAAGCTTTCTTT	CASVLQGDTEAFF	-	TRBJ1-1	-	TRBV7-9
TGTGCCAGCAGTTACTGGACTAGCGGGGTCGATGAGCAGTTCTTC	CASSYWTSGVDEQFF	once	TRBJ2-1	TRBD2	TRBV6-5
TGTGCCAGCCGCGGGGACCCCTCCTACGAGCAGTACTTC	CASRGDPSYEQYF	-	TRBJ2-7	-	TRBV2
TGTGCCAGCAGTTACCGGGGAAGCAATCAGCCCCAGCATTTT	CASSYRGSNQPQHF	-	TRBJ1-5	-	TRBV6-5
TGCGCCAGCAGCCAAGATCCTACGACTAACTATGGCTACACCTTC	CASSQDPTTNYGYTF	-	TRBJ1-2	-	TRBV4-3